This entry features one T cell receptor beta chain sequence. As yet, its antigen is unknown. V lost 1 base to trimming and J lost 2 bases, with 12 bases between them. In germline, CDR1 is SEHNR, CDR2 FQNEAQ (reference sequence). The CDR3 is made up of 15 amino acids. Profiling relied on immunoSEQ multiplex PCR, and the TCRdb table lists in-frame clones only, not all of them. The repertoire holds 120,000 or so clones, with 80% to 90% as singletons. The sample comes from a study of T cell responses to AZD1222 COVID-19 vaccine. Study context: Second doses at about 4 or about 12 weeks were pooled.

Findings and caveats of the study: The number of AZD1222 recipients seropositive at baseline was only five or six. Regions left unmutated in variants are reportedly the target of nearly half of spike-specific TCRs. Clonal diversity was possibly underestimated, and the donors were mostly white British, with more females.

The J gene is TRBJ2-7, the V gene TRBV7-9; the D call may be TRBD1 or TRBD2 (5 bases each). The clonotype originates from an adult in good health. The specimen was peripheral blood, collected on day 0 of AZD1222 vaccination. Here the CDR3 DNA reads TGTGCCAGCAGCTTAGGGGGGAGTCCGGCCTACGAGCAGTACTTC. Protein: CASSLGGSPAYEQYF.